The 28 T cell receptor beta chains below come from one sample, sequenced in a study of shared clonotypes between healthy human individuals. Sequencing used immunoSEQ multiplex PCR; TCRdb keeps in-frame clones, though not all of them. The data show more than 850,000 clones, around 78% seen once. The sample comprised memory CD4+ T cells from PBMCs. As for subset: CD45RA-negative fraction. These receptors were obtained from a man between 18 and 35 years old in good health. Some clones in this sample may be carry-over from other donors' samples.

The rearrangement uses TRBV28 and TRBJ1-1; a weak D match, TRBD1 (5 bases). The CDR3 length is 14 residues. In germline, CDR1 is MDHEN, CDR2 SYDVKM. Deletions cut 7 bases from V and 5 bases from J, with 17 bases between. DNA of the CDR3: TGTGCCAGCACAACCTTACCAGGGTTGACTGAAGCTTTCTTT. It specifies CASTTLPGLTEAFF.

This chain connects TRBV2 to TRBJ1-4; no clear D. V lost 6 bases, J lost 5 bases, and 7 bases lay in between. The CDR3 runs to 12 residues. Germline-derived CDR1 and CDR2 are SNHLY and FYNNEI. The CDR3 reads CASSRINEKLFF. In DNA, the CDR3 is TGTGCCAGCAGCCGTATCAATGAAAAACTGTTTTTT.

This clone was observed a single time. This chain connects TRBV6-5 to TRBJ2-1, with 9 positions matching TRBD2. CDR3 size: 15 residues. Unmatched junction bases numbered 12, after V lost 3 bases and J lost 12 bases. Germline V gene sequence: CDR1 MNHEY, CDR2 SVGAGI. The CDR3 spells CASSYKREVFGAQFF. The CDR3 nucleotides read TGTGCCAGCAGTTATAAGCGGGAGGTATTTGGGGCGCAGTTCTTC.

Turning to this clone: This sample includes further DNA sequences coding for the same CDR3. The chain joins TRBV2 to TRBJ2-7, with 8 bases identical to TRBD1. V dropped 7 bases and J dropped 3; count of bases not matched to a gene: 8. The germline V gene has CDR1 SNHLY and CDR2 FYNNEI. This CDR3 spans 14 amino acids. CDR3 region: CASKGQGAVYEQYF. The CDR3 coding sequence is TGTGCCAGCAAAGGGCAGGGGGCCGTCTACGAGCAGTACTTC.

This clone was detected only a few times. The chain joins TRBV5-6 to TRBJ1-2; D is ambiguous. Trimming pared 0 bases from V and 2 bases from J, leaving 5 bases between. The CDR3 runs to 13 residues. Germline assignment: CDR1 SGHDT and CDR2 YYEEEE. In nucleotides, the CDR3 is TGTGCCAGCAGCTTGGGCATGAACTATGGCTACACCTTC. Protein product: CASSLGMNYGYTF. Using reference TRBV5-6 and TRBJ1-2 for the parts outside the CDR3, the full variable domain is DAGVTQSPTHLIKTRGQQVTLRCSPKSGHDTVSWYQQALGQGPQFIFQYYEEEERQRGNFPDRFSGHQFPNYSSELNVNALLLGDSALYLCASSLGMNYGYTFGSGTRLTVV.

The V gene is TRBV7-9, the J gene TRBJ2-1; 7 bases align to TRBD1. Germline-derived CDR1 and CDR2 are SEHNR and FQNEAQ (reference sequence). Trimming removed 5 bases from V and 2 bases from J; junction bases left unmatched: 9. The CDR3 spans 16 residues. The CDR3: CASSLTGTVPYNEQFF. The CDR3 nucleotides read TGTGCCAGCAGCCTAACCGGGACAGTCCCCTACAATGAGCAGTTCTTC.

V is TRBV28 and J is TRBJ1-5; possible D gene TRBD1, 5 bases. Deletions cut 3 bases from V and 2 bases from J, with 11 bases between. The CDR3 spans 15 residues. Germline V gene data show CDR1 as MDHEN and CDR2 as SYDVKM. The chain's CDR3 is CASSLVPGGNQPQHF. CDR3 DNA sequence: TGTGCCAGCAGTTTGGTCCCGGGGGGCAATCAGCCCCAGCATTTT.

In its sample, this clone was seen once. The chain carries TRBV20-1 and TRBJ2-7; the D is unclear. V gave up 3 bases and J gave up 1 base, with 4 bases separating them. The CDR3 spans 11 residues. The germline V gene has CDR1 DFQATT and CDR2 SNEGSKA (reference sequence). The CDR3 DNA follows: TGCAGTGCTAGTAAGTCCTACGAGCAGTACTTC. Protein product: CSASKSYEQYF.

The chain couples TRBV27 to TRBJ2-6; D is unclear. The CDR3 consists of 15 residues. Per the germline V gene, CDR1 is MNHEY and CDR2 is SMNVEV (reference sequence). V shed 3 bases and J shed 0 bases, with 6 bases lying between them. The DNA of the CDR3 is TGTGCCAGCAGTTTTGGGCTCTCTGGGGCCAACGTCCTGACTTTC. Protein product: CASSFGLSGANVLTF.

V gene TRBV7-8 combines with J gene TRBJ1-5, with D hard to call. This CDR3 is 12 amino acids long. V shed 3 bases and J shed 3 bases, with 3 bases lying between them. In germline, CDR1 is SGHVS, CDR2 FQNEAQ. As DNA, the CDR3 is TGTGCCAGCAGCTTTAACAATCAGCCCCAGCATTTT. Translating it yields CASSFNNQPQHF.

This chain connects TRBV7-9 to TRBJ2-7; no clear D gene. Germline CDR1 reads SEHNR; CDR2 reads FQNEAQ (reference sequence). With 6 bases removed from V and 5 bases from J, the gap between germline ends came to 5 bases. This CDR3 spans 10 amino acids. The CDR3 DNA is TGTGCCAGCAGTGGGGACGAGCAGTACTTC. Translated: CASSGDEQYF.

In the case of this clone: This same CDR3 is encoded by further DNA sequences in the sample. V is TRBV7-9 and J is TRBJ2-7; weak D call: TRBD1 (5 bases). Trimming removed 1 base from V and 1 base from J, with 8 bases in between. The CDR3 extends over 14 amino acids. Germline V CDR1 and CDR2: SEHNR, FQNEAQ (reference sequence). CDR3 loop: CASSLGGGSYEQYF. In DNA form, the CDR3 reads TGTGCCAGCAGCTTAGGGGGCGGTTCCTACGAGCAGTACTTC.

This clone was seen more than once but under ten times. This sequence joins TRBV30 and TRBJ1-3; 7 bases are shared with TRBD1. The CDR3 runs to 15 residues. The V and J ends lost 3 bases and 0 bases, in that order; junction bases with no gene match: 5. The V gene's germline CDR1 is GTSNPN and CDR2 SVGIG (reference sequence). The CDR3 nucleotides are TGTGCCTGGAGACGGGGACAGAGCTCTGGAAACACCATATATTTT. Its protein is CAWRRGQSSGNTIYF.

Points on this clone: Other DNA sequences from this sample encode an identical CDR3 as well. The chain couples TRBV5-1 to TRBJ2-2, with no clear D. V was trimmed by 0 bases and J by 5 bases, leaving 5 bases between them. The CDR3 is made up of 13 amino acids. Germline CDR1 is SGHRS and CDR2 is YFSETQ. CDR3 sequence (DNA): TGCGCCAGCAGCTTGGAGAGAACCGGGGAGCTGTTTTTT. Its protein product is CASSLERTGELFF.

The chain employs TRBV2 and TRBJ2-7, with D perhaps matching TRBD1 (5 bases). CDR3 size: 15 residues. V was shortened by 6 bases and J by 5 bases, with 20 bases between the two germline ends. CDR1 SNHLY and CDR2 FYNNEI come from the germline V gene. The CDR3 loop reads CASRLLDRVGDEQYF. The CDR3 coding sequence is TGTGCCAGCAGACTCTTGGACCGAGTAGGGGACGAGCAGTACTTC.

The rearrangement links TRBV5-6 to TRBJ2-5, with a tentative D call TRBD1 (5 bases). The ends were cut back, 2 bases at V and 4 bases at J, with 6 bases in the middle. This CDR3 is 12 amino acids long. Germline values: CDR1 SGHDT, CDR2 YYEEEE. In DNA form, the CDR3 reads TGTGCCAGCAGCTTCCAGGGAGAGACCCAGTACTTC. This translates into CASSFQGETQYF. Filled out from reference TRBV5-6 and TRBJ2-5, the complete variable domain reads DAGVTQSPTHLIKTRGQQVTLRCSPKSGHDTVSWYQQALGQGPQFIFQYYEEEERQRGNFPDRFSGHQFPNYSSELNVNALLLGDSALYLCASSFQGETQYFGPGTRLLVL.

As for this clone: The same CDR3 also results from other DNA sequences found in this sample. This chain's CDR3 is CASRMNTEAFF. The CDR3 DNA reads TGTGCCAGTCGGATGAACACTGAAGCTTTCTTT. V is TRBV6-5 and J is TRBJ1-1; D ambiguous. There are 11 residues in the CDR3. Between the trimmed V and J ends, which lost 9 bases and 0 bases, there was a span of 5 bases. From germline, CDR1 is MNHEY and CDR2 SVGAGI.

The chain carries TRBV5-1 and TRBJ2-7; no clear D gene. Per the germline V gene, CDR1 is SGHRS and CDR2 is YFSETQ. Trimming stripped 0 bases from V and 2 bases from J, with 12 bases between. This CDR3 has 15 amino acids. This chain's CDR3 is CASSLAGLSTYEQYF. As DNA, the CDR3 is TGCGCCAGCAGCTTGGCCGGTCTGAGCACCTACGAGCAGTACTTC. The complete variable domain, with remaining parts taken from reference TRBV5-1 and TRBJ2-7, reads KAGVTQTPRYLIKTRGQQVTLSCSPISGHRSVSWYQQTPGQGLQFLFEYFSETQRNKGNFPGRFSGRQFSNSRSEMNVSTLELGDSALYLCASSLAGLSTYEQYFGPGTRLTVT.

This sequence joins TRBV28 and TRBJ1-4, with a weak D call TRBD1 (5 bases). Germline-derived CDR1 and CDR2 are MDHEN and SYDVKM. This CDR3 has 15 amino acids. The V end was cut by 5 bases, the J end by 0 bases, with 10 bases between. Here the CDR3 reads CASSRGFPTNEKLFF. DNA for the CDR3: TGTGCCAGCAGTAGGGGATTCCCAACTAATGAAAAACTGTTTTTT.

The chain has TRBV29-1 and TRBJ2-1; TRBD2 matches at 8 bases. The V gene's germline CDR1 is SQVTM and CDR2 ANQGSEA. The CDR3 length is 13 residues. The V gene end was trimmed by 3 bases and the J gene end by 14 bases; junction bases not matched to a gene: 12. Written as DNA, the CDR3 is TGCAGCGTTGAGCGGGGGGCGGCTGCCGGCGAGTTCTTC. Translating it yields CSVERGAAAGEFF.

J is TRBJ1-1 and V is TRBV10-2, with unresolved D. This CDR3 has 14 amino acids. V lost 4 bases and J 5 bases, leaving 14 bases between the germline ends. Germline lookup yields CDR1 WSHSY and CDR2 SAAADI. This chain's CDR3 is CASSGPGVSTEAFF. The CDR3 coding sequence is TGCGCCAGCAGTGGACCCGGAGTCTCGACTGAAGCTTTCTTT.

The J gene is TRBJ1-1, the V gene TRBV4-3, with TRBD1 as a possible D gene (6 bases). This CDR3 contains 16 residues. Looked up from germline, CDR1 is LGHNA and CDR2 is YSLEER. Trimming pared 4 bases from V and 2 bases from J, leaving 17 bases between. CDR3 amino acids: CASSRSNRGLNTEAFF. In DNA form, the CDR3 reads TGCGCCAGCAGCCGATCCAATCGGGGGCTAAACACTGAAGCTTTCTTT.

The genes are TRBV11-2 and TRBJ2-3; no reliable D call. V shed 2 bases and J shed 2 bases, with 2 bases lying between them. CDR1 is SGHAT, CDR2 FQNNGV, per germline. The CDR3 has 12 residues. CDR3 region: CASSLYTDTQYF. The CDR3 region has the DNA TGTGCCAGCAGCTTATACACAGATACGCAGTATTTT.

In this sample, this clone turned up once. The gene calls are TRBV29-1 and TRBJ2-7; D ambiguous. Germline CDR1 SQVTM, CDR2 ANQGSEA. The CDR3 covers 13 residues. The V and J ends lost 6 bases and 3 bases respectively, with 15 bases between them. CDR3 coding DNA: TGCAGCGTAAGCCGGGCCCGAGGCTACGAGCAGTACTTC. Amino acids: CSVSRARGYEQYF.

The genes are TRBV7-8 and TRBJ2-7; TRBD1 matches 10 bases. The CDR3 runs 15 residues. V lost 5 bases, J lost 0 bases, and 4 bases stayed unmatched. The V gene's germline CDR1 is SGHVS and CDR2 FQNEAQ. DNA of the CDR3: TGTGCCAGCAGCCAAGGGACAGGGGTCTCCTACGAGCAGTACTTC. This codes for CASSQGTGVSYEQYF.

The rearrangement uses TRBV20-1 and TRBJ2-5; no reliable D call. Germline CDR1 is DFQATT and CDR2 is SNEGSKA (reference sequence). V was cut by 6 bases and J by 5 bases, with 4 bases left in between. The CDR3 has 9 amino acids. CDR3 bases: TGCAGTGCATGGGAGACCCAGTACTTC. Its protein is CSAWETQYF.

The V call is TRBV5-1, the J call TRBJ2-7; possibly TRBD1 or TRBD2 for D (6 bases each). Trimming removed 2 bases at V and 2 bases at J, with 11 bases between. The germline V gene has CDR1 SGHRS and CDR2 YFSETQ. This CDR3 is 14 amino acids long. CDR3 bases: TGCGCCAGCAGCTTCGAGGGGGGACCCTACGAGCAGTACTTC. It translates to CASSFEGGPYEQYF.

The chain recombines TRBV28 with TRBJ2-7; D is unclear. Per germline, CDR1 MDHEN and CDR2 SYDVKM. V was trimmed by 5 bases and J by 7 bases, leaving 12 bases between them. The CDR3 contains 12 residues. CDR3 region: CASSRERTEQYF. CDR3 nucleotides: TGTGCCAGCAGTAGAGAGAGGACGGAGCAGTACTTC.